This T cell receptor (beta chain) was recorded in a study of ipilimumab plus nivolumab after autologous stem cell transplantation. Study as a whole: Typical patient got roughly 5 ipilimumab doses and roughly 8 nivolumab doses (median). Overall study results and limits: TCR repertoire, Treg phenotype and gut microbiota reportedly support more study of this approach.

Checkpoint therapy with ipilimumab 1 mg/kg began 14 to 28 days after transplant. Patients received nivolumab 3 mg/kg at weeks 1, 4, 7, 10, then fortnightly to week 26. Repertoires were generated with immunoSEQ multiplex PCR, while TCRdb's copy carries only in-frame clones and drops some. The sample has roughly 2,400 clones; over 90% are singletons. As regards this clone: Its target is not known.

The CDR3 is 14 amino acids. Germline CDR1 is MNHEY and CDR2 is SVGAGI. V lost 8 bases, J lost 2 bases, and 8 bases stayed unmatched. The sequence was collected from a male donor with primary mediastinal lymphoma. J is TRBJ1-1 and V is TRBV6-5; 7 positions match TRBD1. Here the sequenced sample was PBMCs, taken in a trial of ipilimumab plus nivolumab as post-transplant consolidation. Written as DNA, the CDR3 is TGTGCCAGCGGACGGGGACAGTCAAACACTGAAGCTTTCTTT. Its protein product is CASGRGQSNTEAFF.